This TCR beta chain was observed in a study of spatial heterogeneity in lung cancer. Time point of the sample: blood at routine non-recurrence follow-up after resection. Without sorting, whole RNA was sequenced from tumor, nontumor lung or frozen PBMC. V shed 1 base and J shed 3 bases, with 9 bases lying between them. This CDR3 is built from 13 residues. Germline CDR1 and CDR2: DFQATT and SNEGSKA (reference sequence). Via MiXCR, TCRdb re-called the 5' RACE reads, giving one row per CDR3 protein. The repertoire holds some 120,000 distinct CDR3 sequences, with 10% to 15% as singletons. This clonotype was recorded a few times.

Source: PBMCs, taken at follow-up. The rearrangement joins TRBV20-1 to TRBJ1-1, with a possible D match to TRBD1 (6 bases). The sequence derives from a male donor with early-stage non-small cell lung cancer. CDR3 loop: CSARVGADTEAFF. CDR3 coding DNA: TGCAGTGCTAGAGTGGGGGCGGACACTGAAGCTTTCTTT.